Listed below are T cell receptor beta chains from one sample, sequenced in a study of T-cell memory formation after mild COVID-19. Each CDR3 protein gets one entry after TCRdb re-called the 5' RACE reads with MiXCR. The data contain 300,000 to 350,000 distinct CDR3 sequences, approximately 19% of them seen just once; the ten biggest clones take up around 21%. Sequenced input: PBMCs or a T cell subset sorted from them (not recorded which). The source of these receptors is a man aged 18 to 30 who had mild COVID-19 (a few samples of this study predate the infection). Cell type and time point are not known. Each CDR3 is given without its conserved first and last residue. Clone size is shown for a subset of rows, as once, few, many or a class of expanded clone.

cdr3_aa: ASTRTRHTDTQY; clone_size: few; v_call: TRBV6-2/TRBV6-3
cdr3_aa: ASSQPRRGQETQY; clone_size: NA; v_call: TRBV28
cdr3_aa: ASSLGIDNSPLH; clone_size: many; v_call: TRBV5-1
cdr3_aa: ASSERWGGASGEQF; clone_size: NA; v_call: TRBV6-1
cdr3_aa: ASSPTGQTYYGYT; clone_size: few; v_call: TRBV6-5
cdr3_aa: ASSLAAAGRTGELF; clone_size: few; v_call: TRBV7-9
cdr3_aa: SVGISGRTDTQY; clone_size: medium-sized; v_call: TRBV29-1
cdr3_aa: SARVQLRGQPQH; clone_size: few; v_call: TRBV20-1
cdr3_aa: AISWTGADGTQY; clone_size: NA; v_call: TRBV10-3
cdr3_aa: ASSSQGSTEAF; clone_size: few; v_call: TRBV7-2
cdr3_aa: ASSLERWDTQY; clone_size: NA; v_call: TRBV7-3
cdr3_aa: ASSPVPGAGFDGGYEQY; clone_size: NA; v_call: TRBV7-6
cdr3_aa: SATGTGGTGELF; clone_size: NA; v_call: TRBV20-1
cdr3_aa: ASSFDDSPAGTDTQY; clone_size: NA; v_call: TRBV14
cdr3_aa: ASGSRQGPAGELF; clone_size: few; v_call: TRBV6-2/TRBV6-3
cdr3_aa: ASSPGASGDETQY; clone_size: few; v_call: TRBV11-2
cdr3_aa: ASSLNGADQPQH; clone_size: NA; v_call: TRBV12-3/TRBV12-4
cdr3_aa: ASSQGINSPLH; clone_size: NA; v_call: TRBV3-1
cdr3_aa: ASSLTGQGVPGELF; clone_size: few; v_call: TRBV4-2
cdr3_aa: ASRGQGNHEQY; clone_size: NA; v_call: TRBV6-2/TRBV6-3
cdr3_aa: ASSLELGGNSPLH; clone_size: few; v_call: TRBV7-2
cdr3_aa: ASSDRGHTGELF; clone_size: many; v_call: TRBV25-1
cdr3_aa: ASSSYLNTEAF; clone_size: NA; v_call: TRBV12-3/TRBV12-4
cdr3_aa: ASSLGGLLYNEQF; clone_size: few; v_call: TRBV7-6
cdr3_aa: ASRRPGTSGGNEQF; clone_size: few; v_call: TRBV5-5
cdr3_aa: ASSVDPAGAGDGYT; clone_size: NA; v_call: TRBV9
cdr3_aa: SASRTGGNGELF; clone_size: NA; v_call: TRBV20-1
cdr3_aa: ASSSSNLAETEAF; clone_size: NA; v_call: TRBV7-3
cdr3_aa: ASSPRGGTGTKNIQY; clone_size: NA; v_call: TRBV7-6
cdr3_aa: ASSYLVAGDIDEQF; clone_size: NA; v_call: TRBV6-5
cdr3_aa: ASSLVFGTAGNTIY; clone_size: NA; v_call: TRBV7-8